These 29 T cell receptor beta chains were all obtained from the same sample, sequenced in a study of T cell responses to AZD1222 COVID-19 vaccine (dated by TCRdb to the early 2020s). The time point label for this specimen denotes: about 28 days (+/-7) after the second vaccine dose. Receptors were amplified or captured by the immunoSEQ multiplex PCR assay. Held by TCRdb, this immuneACCESS table contains in-frame sequences only and omits some clones. Under half of the omission traces to an unresolved V gene where checked; the cause of the rest is unknown. The sample table lists some 150,000 clones, approximately 89% of them with a count of one. The biggest ten clones account for roughly 1.7% of the sample. This sample comprised peripheral blood, obtained 28 days after the second AZD1222 dose. These receptors were obtained from an adult who received the AZD1222 COVID-19 vaccine.

This chain joins TRBV7-9 and TRBJ2-2; D is possibly TRBD2 (6 bases). The CDR3 length is 15 residues. V lost 4 bases to trimming and J lost 5 bases, with 14 bases between them. Germline lookup yields CDR1 SEHNR and CDR2 FQNEAQ (reference sequence). CDR3 in DNA: TGTGCCAGCAGCTCTCGGGACTTAGGGACCGGGGAGCTGTTTTTT. Its protein is CASSSRDLGTGELFF.

CDR3 in amino acids: CAWSRNPADTQYF. The CDR3 region has the DNA TGTGCCTGGAGCCGGAACCCCGCAGATACGCAGTATTTT. The J gene is TRBJ2-3, the V gene TRBV30; D is undetermined. Germline V gene sequence: CDR1 GTSNPN, CDR2 SVGIG (reference sequence). This CDR3 has 13 amino acids. Trimming took off 3 bases at V and 4 bases at J, with 11 bases between the two ends.

The V and J genes are TRBV27 and TRBJ1-6; TRBD1 might be the D (5 bases). The CDR3 contains 17 residues. CDR1 is MNHEY and CDR2 is SMNVEV in the germline V gene (reference sequence). V lost 0 bases and J lost 2, with 11 bases in between. CDR3 DNA: TGTGCCAGCAGTTTATCTAGCGGGGCACCCTATAATTCACCCCTCCACTTT. Translating gives CASSLSSGAPYNSPLHF.

J is TRBJ2-5 and V is TRBV3-1 (or the pseudogene TRBV3-2), with 12 bases matching TRBD2. The CDR3 runs 16 residues. With V trimmed by 6 bases and J by 4 bases, 9 bases remained unmatched. CDR1 and CDR2 from the germline V gene are LGHDT and YNNKEL (reference sequence). The CDR3 nucleotides read TGTGCCAGCAGGTCTAGCGGGAGGGCCTGGGGAGAGACCCAGTACTTC. It codes for CASRSSGRAWGETQYF.

V usage is TRBV21-1 and J usage is TRBJ1-6. TRBV21-1 is assigned pseudogene status. The CDR3 consists of 15 residues. The CDR3 DNA is TGTGCCAGCACCCTACTCACGGGGGCAGATTCACCCCTCCACTTT. It translates to CASTLLTGADSPLHF.

The CDR3 protein is CATTIGQGFAGELFF. The CDR3 coding sequence is TGTGCCACCACGATTGGACAGGGATTCGCCGGGGAGCTGTTTTTT. The genes are TRBV19 and TRBJ2-2; 8 nucleotides match TRBD1. The CDR3 has 15 residues. The ends lost 10 bases at V and 6 bases at J; junction bases unmatched: 13. Germline CDR1 reads LNHDA; CDR2 reads SQIVND (reference sequence).

The rearrangement joins TRBV9 to TRBJ1-1; maybe TRBD1 (6 bases). The CDR3 contains 15 residues. The germline gives CDR1 SGDLS, CDR2 YYNGEE. Between the trimmed V and J ends, which lost 4 bases and 1 base, there was a span of 14 bases. The CDR3 region is CASSPQGQPNTEAFF. In DNA, the CDR3 is TGTGCCAGCAGCCCGCAGGGGCAACCGAACACTGAAGCTTTCTTT.

This clone showed up just once. The gene calls are TRBV2 and TRBJ2-7; possible D gene TRBD2, 6 bases. The CDR3 has 15 amino acids. The germline V gene has CDR1 SNHLY and CDR2 FYNNEI. Trimming left V 4 bases short and J 0 bases short, with 13 bases between. The CDR3 is CASSGGAGRSYEQYF. CDR3 coding DNA: TGTGCCAGCAGTGGAGGCGCGGGACGCTCCTACGAGCAGTACTTC.

The chain combines TRBV7-2 with TRBJ1-3; weak D call: TRBD1 (6 bases). This CDR3 has 15 residues. Trimming cost V 5 bases and J 10 bases, with 21 bases left between them. CDR1 and CDR2 (germline): SGHTA, FQGNSA. The CDR3 sequence: CASSPAGQTFSTIYF. CDR3 sequence (DNA): TGTGCCAGCAGCCCAGCCGGACAGACCTTTTCAACCATATATTTT.

The J gene is TRBJ1-4, the V gene TRBV19; D not certain. CDR3 length equals 14 residues. V was clipped by 5 bases and J by 3 bases, with 10 bases between them. CDR1 LNHDA and CDR2 SQIVND come from the germline V gene (reference sequence). The CDR3 protein is CASSHRAPNEKLFF. As DNA, the CDR3 is TGTGCCAGTAGTCACCGGGCCCCTAATGAAAAACTGTTTTTT.

The rearrangement uses TRBV2 and TRBJ1-5; 7 bases match TRBD1. The CDR3 covers 16 residues. Germline V gene sequence: CDR1 SNHLY, CDR2 FYNNEI. After removal of 6 bases from V and 5 bases from J, the junction contained 13 bases not matched to a gene. The CDR3 protein is CASSAGTVGWYQPQHF. The CDR3 bases are TGTGCCAGCAGCGCCGGGACAGTGGGGTGGTATCAGCCCCAGCATTTT.

The chain joins TRBV6-5 to TRBJ2-3, with D possibly matching TRBD2 (6 bases). CDR1 and CDR2 from the germline V gene are MNHEY and SVGAGI. V lost 0 bases to trimming and J lost 3 bases, with 13 bases between them. The CDR3 runs 16 residues. This chain's CDR3 is CASSYSGGTGTDTQYF. The CDR3 DNA reads as TGTGCCAGCAGTTACTCTGGCGGGACGGGGACAGATACGCAGTATTTT.

The chain employs TRBV5-1 and TRBJ2-3, with TRBD1 identical over 7 bases. Germline V gene sequence: CDR1 SGHRS, CDR2 YFSETQ. V was pared by 5 bases and J by 1 base, with 7 bases of the junction left unmatched. CDR3 length: 15 amino acids. The CDR3 sequence is CASRLGQVGTDTQYF. The CDR3 DNA reads as TGCGCCAGCAGACTTGGACAGGTCGGCACAGATACGCAGTATTTT.

The chain combines TRBV28 with TRBJ2-5; D is possibly TRBD1 or TRBD2 (6 bases each). This CDR3 is 17 amino acids long. The V gene's germline CDR1 is MDHEN and CDR2 SYDVKM. Trimming took off 2 bases at V and 5 bases at J, with 21 bases between the two ends. This CDR3 reads CASSLGGGVGLWETQYF. CDR3 DNA: TGTGCCAGCAGTTTAGGGGGCGGGGTAGGGCTATGGGAGACCCAGTACTTC.

The chain links TRBV4-3 to TRBJ2-5; 8 nucleotides line up with TRBD1. The CDR3 runs 19 residues. Germline CDR1 reads LGHNA; CDR2 reads YSLEER. V dropped 0 bases and J dropped 4; count of bases not matched to a gene: 16. The CDR3: CASSQDPPGQGKGTETQYF. For the CDR3, the DNA is TGCGCCAGCAGCCAAGATCCCCCAGGACAGGGCAAAGGGACAGAGACCCAGTACTTC.

The chain uses TRBV5-1 and TRBJ2-2; perhaps TRBD2 as D (7 bases). Germline V gene lookup returns CDR1 SGHRS and CDR2 YFSETQ. Trimming shortened V by 0 bases and J by 2 bases, and 11 bases separated the two germline ends. The CDR3 is 16 residues long. CDR3 DNA: TGCGCCAGCAGCTTGGTCGGGGGGCGAAACACCGGGGAGCTGTTTTTT. The encoded protein is CASSLVGGRNTGELFF.

This chain joins TRBV6-5 and TRBJ1-1; D remains ambiguous. Germline V gives CDR1 MNHEY, CDR2 SVGAGI. Trimming pared 0 bases from V and 0 bases from J, leaving 8 bases between. The CDR3 is 15 amino acids. The CDR3 coding sequence is TGTGCCAGCAGTTACTCGAGAGGGTTGAACACTGAAGCTTTCTTT. It encodes CASSYSRGLNTEAFF.

This sequence joins TRBV5-6 and TRBJ1-6, with a possible D match to TRBD1 (5 bases). Trimming removed 3 bases from V and 6 bases from J, with 13 bases in between. This CDR3 is 15 amino acids long. The germline V gene encodes CDR1 SGHDT and CDR2 YYEEEE. The CDR3 DNA is TGTGCCAGCAGCTCGCCAGGGCGACTTAATTCACCCCTCCACTTT. Translated, it gives CASSSPGRLNSPLHF. The entire variable domain, with the rest obtained from reference TRBV5-6 and TRBJ1-6, is as follows: DAGVTQSPTHLIKTRGQQVTLRCSPKSGHDTVSWYQQALGQGPQFIFQYYEEEERQRGNFPDRFSGHQFPNYSSELNVNALLLGDSALYLCASSSPGRLNSPLHFGNGTRLTVT.

This chain joins TRBV30 and TRBJ2-1; possibly TRBD1 or TRBD2 for D (5 bases each). The CDR3 spans 12 residues. V gave up 0 bases and J gave up 9 bases, with 9 bases separating them. CDR1 is GTSNPN, CDR2 SVGIG, per germline (reference sequence). Here the CDR3 DNA reads TGTGCCTGGAGTGTACGAGGGGTTGAGCAGTTCTTC. Translation: CAWSVRGVEQFF. Complete variable domain (other parts from reference TRBV30 and TRBJ2-1): SQTIHQWPATLVQPVGSPLSLECTVEGTSNPNLYWYRQAAGRGLQLLFYSVGIGQISSEVPQNLSASRPQDRQFILSSKKLLLSDSGFYLCAWSVRGVEQFFGPGTRLTVL.

This clone has just one count. The CDR3 sequence is CASSPLGGTDTQYF. CDR3 bases: TGTGCCAGCTCACCTCTCGGGGGCACAGATACGCAGTATTTT. This chain joins TRBV18 and TRBJ2-3; D is perhaps TRBD2 (5 bases). CDR1 KGHSH and CDR2 LQKENI come from the germline V gene. V was pared by 3 bases and J by 1 base, with 8 bases between. The CDR3 is made up of 14 amino acids.

The V gene is TRBV7-2, the J gene TRBJ2-5; the D is unclear. V was cut by 1 base and J by 5 bases, with 8 bases left in between. The CDR3 covers 13 residues. Germline V gives CDR1 SGHTA, CDR2 FQGNSA. CDR3 protein: CASSLVFVETQYF. Here the CDR3 DNA reads TGTGCCAGCAGCTTAGTTTTTGTGGAGACCCAGTACTTC.

The J gene is TRBJ2-3, the V gene TRBV5-1, with 12 bases fitting TRBD2. CDR1 and CDR2 (germline): SGHRS, YFSETQ. The CDR3 consists of 17 residues. Unmatched junction bases numbered 13, after V lost 5 bases and J lost 6 bases. DNA of the CDR3: TGCGCCAGCAGTTATGCTCTAGCGGGAGGGAGGCGGGATACGCAGTATTTT. It encodes CASSYALAGGRRDTQYF.

The chain is built from TRBV5-1 and TRBJ1-1; D perhaps matches TRBD1 (5 bases). Germline V CDR1 and CDR2: SGHRS, YFSETQ. The V end was cut by 0 bases, the J end by 1 base, with 7 bases between. CDR3 length: 14 amino acids. CDR3 amino acids: CASSLDRRNTEAFF. The CDR3 DNA is TGCGCCAGCAGCTTGGACAGGAGGAACACTGAAGCTTTCTTT.

CDR3 residues: CASGTGLNTEAFF. CDR3 DNA: TGCGCCAGCGGGACAGGCCTGAACACTGAAGCTTTCTTT. This chain uses TRBV10-2 with TRBJ1-1; 8 bases are shared with TRBD1. CDR1 and CDR2 (germline): WSHSY, SAAADI. Unmatched junction bases numbered 2, after V lost 8 bases and J lost 0 bases. The CDR3 runs 13 residues.

CDR3 DNA: TGTGCCAGCAGCTTGGCGGGACAGGGGACCTACGAGCAGTACTTC. It specifies CASSLAGQGTYEQYF. This chain uses TRBV5-4 with TRBJ2-7; TRBD1 matches 10 bases. The trim removed 0 bases at V and 2 bases at J, leaving 2 bases unmatched. CDR1 is SGHNT and CDR2 is YYREEE in the germline V gene (reference sequence). The CDR3 length is 15 residues.

The chain couples TRBV2 to TRBJ2-1; D is uncertain. The length of the CDR3 is 13 residues. Germline assignment: CDR1 SNHLY and CDR2 FYNNEI. Trimming shortened V by 3 bases and J by 10 bases, and 13 bases separated the two germline ends. CDR3 nucleotides: TGTGCCAGCAGTGACCGTTTCCACCCCGAGCAGTTCTTC. It encodes CASSDRFHPEQFF. Based on the CDR3 plus reference TRBV2 and TRBJ2-1, the full variable domain is EPEVTQTPSHQVTQMGQEVILRCVPISNHLYFYWYRQILGQKVEFLVSFYNNEISEKSEIFDDQFSVERPDGSNFTLKIRSTKLEDSAMYFCASSDRFHPEQFFGPGTRLTVL.

This chain links TRBV30 with TRBJ1-2, with unresolved D. CDR3 length: 13 amino acids. Germline V gene lookup returns CDR1 GTSNPN and CDR2 SVGIG (reference sequence). The V gene lost 1 base and the J gene lost 7 bases, with 13 bases spanning the gap. The CDR3, as DNA: TGTGCCTGGAGTGCCTTTGGGATGGTTGGCTACACCTTC. Amino acid sequence: CAWSAFGMVGYTF. Variable domain in full (rest from reference TRBV30 and TRBJ1-2): SQTIHQWPATLVQPVGSPLSLECTVEGTSNPNLYWYRQAAGRGLQLLFYSVGIGQISSEVPQNLSASRPQDRQFILSSKKLLLSDSGFYLCAWSAFGMVGYTFGSGTRLTVV.

The chain joins TRBV2 to TRBJ2-2; D uncertain. CDR1 SNHLY and CDR2 FYNNEI come from the germline V gene. This CDR3 comprises 16 residues. V shed 3 bases and J shed 0 bases, with 11 bases lying between them. The CDR3 DNA reads TGTGCCAGCAGTGATCTGGGCCCCACGAACACCGGGGAGCTGTTTTTT. Encoded protein: CASSDLGPTNTGELFF.

A single count supports this clone. This sequence joins TRBV11-3 and TRBJ1-3; 9 positions agree with TRBD1. This CDR3 contains 15 residues. The V and J ends lost 3 bases and 4 bases, in that order; junction bases with no gene match: 4. Germline V gene lookup returns CDR1 SGHNT and CDR2 YENEEA. Here the CDR3 DNA reads TGTGCCAGCAGCTTCGGGGACAGGGACGGAAACACCATATATTTT. Translating it yields CASSFGDRDGNTIYF.